This T cell receptor (beta chain) was found in a study of blood T cell repertoires in COVID-19 (dated by TCRdb to 2020 to 2022). Regarding the study in general: Collaborator samples came from the United States, Italy and Spain and covered acute and convalescent phases of COVID-19. Deeply sampled blood TCRbeta repertoires from subjects exposed to, actively infected with, or recovered from COVID-19 were included in the dataset. HLA class I and class II types, where available, came from metadata supplied by the sample provider rather than from assay-based typing. The material from the prospective study consisted of cDNA or gDNA derived from T cells, B-cell-depleted T cells, or PBMCs. The samples were drawn from the first 160 participants of the ongoing ImmuneRACE study and from 950 to 1,500 subjects provided by 6 global collaborators. The repertoires were released in a freely available public database meant as a resource for research on the immune response to SARS-CoV-2. A de-identified subject ID, COVID-19 status, age in years and sex were almost always included in the sample metadata.

The table lists this clone with a few counts. The target of this receptor is not known. The record has no base qualities; no much larger clone is one base away. The collaborating institutions used their own protocols to collect whole blood in K2EDTA tubes. For TCRbeta analysis, collaborator samples were shipped as frozen whole blood, as isolated PBMCs, or as DNA extracted from either sample type. TCRbeta CDR3 regions were amplified from genomic DNA using the immunoSEQ Assay, a bias-controlled multiplex PCR. The paper's data handling went like this. The number of nucleated cells in each sample was estimated by amplification of reference gene primers within the assay. Sequence reads were collapsed and filtered to measure the absolute abundance of every unique TCRbeta CDR3 rearrangement. For each sample, productive Simpson clonality was calculated by taking the square root of Simpson's diversity index across productive rearrangements. Drawn from immuneACCESS, this table holds only the in-frame rearrangements with V and J called that TCRdb kept. Clones are partly lost; checked studies trace under half to an unresolved V gene and leave the rest unexplained. V, J and clone size derive from that table, while D and trimming were established from the DNA sequence. The sample table records 200,000 or so clones; about 81% of these occur just once. The top ten constitute around 15% of the sample.

Results the study describes overall, beyond this receptor: Clinical and demographic metadata were provided uncurated, with the amount varying by source and participant.

Trimming takes 3 bases off V and 0 bases off J; junction bases not matched to a gene: 10. The CDR3 spans 19 residues, from the cysteine through the phenylalanine. Kept here is only the CDR3 DNA, which spans 57 bases and is read in frame from base 1. CDR1 and CDR2 were assigned from the germline V gene (reference sequence) as SGHNT and YYREEE. This TCR was sampled from a man aged 25 to 40 with active or convalescent COVID-19. This chain joins TRBV5-4 to TRBJ2-1; TRBD2 lines up with 12 middle nucleotides. Sequenced input: peripheral blood. The CDR3 reads CASSSGLAGRDSSYNEQFF. At the DNA level, the sequence is TGTGCCAGCAGCTCGGGACTAGCGGGTCGCGATAGCTCCTACAATGAGCAGTTCTTC.